The clone carrying this T cell receptor beta chain was counted at least ten times. Original data processing: Estimation of nucleated cell counts was performed using reference gene primer amplification. The assay was immunoSEQ multiplex PCR, and TCRdb's table has in-frame clones only and misses some. V and J calls and clone size come straight from that table; D and trimming were deduced from the DNA. The sample carries around 140,000 clones, 55% to 75% recorded once. This specimen comes from a study of blood T cell repertoires in COVID-19. Turning to the study itself: Samples taken during acute and convalescent COVID-19 were collected in the United States, Italy and Spain. T cells, B-cell-depleted T cells, or PBMCs provided the cDNA or gDNA that served as material.

The CDR3 runs to 17 residues. V gave up 8 bases and J gave up 2 bases; unmatched junction bases: 12. The germline CDR1 and CDR2 sequences are MDHEN and SYDVKM. The V and J genes are TRBV28 and TRBJ2-6; 7 bases fit TRBD1. This receptor was taken from a woman in her 70s with acute or convalescent COVID-19. Material for sequencing was peripheral blood. The CDR3 region is CASGLPVGGAGANVLTF. In DNA form, the CDR3 reads TGTGCCAGCGGACTGCCCGTAGGGGGCGCTGGGGCCAACGTCCTGACTTTC.